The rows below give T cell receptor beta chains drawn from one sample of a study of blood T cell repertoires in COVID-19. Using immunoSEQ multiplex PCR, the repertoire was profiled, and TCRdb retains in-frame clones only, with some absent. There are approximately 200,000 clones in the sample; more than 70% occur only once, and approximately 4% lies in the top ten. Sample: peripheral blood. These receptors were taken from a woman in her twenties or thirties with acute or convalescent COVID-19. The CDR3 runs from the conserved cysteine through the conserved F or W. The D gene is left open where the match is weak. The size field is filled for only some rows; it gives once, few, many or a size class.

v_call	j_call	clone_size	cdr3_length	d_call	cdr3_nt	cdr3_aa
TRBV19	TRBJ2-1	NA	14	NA	TGTGCCAGTATGAGGGGACTCGCCTACAATGAGCAGTTCTTC	CASMRGLAYNEQFF
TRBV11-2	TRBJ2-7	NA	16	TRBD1	TGTGCCAGCAGCTTACGCCGGGACAGGGATCAGCAGGAGCAGTACTTC	CASSLRRDRDQQEQYF
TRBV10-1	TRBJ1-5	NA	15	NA	TGCGCCAGCAGTGTCTCAGAAAAAAGCAATCAGCCCCAGCATTTT	CASSVSEKSNQPQHF
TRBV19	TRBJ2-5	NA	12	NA	TGTGCCAGTCGGGATGTGTGGGAGACCCAGTACTTC	CASRDVWETQYF
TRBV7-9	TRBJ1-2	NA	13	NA	TGTGCCAGCAGCTTAGTTGACAGACGGACGTACACCTTC	CASSLVDRRTYTF
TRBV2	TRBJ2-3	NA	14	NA	TGTACCATCAGTGCGGCAGGGGTGGAAGATACGCAGTATTTT	CTISAAGVEDTQYF
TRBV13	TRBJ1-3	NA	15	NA	TGTGCCAGCAGCTTTCGACAGGCCCTAGTAAACACCATATATTTT	CASSFRQALVNTIYF
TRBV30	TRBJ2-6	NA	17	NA	TGTGCCTGGAGTGTATTTTCCGAGATCTCTGGGGCCAACGTCCTGACTTTC	CAWSVFSEISGANVLTF
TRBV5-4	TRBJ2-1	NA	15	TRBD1	TGTGCCAGCAGCTTGGGGGACAGGGAATACAATGAGCAGTTCTTC	CASSLGDREYNEQFF
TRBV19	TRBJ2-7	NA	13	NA	TGTGCCAGTAGTAGTTTGTCCAGTTACGAGCAGTACTTC	CASSSLSSYEQYF
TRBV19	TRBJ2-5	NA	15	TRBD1	TGTGCCAGTGAGGAGACAGGGGCCATCCAAGAGACCCAGTACTTC	CASEETGAIQETQYF
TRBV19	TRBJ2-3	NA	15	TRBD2	TGTGCCAGTAGTCCCGGACTAGCGGCTCCAGATACGCAGTATTTT	CASSPGLAAPDTQYF
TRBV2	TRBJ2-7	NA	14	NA	TGTGCCAGCCTAATTTCGCCGGGAGACTACGAGCAGTACTTC	CASLISPGDYEQYF
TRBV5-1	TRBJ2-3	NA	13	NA	TGCGCCAGCAGCTCGGTGAGCACAGATACGCAGTATTTT	CASSSVSTDTQYF
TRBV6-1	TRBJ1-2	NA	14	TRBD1	TGTGCCAGCAGCCCCGGGACAGTCAACTATGGCTACACCTTC	CASSPGTVNYGYTF
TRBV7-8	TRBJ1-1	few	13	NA	TGTGCCAGCAGCTTAGCGTCGAGCACTGAAGCTTTCTTT	CASSLASSTEAFF
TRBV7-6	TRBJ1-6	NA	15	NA	TGTGCCAGCAGCTCTCAGACAGCGGGTAATTCACCCCTCCACTTT	CASSSQTAGNSPLHF
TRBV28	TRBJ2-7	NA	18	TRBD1	TGTGCCAGCAGGAAGCGGGTATCAGGACAGGGGGCTACCTACGAGCAGTACTTC	CASRKRVSGQGATYEQYF